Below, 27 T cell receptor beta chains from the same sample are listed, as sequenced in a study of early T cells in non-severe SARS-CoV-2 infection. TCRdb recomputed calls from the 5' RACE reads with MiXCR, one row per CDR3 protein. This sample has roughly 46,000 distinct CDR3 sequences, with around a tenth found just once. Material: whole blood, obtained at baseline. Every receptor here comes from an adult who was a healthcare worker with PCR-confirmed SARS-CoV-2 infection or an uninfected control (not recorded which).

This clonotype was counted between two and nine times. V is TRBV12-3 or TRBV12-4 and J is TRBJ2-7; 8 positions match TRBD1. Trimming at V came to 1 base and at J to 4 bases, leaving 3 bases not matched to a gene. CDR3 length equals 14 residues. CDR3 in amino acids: CASSLDQGAYEQYF. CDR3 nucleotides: TGTGCCAGCAGTTTAGATCAGGGGGCGTACGAGCAGTACTTC.

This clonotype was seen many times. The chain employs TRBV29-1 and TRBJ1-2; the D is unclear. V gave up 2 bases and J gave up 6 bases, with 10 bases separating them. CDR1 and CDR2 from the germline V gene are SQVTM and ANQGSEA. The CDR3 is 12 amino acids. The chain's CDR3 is CSVESPGDGYTF. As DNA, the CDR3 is TGCAGCGTTGAATCACCCGGGGATGGCTACACCTTC.

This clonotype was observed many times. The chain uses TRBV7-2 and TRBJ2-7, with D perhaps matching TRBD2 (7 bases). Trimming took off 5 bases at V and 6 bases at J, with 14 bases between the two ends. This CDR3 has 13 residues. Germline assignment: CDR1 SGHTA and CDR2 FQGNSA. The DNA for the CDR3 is TGTGCCAGCAGCAGCGGGAAGGGGGGCGAGCAGTACTTC. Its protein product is CASSSGKGGEQYF.

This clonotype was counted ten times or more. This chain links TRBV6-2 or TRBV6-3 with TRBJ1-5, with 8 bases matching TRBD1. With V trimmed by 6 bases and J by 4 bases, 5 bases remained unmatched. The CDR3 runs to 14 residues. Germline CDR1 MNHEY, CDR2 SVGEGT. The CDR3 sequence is CASSGTGPNQPQHF. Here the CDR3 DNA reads TGTGCCAGCAGCGGGACAGGACCTAATCAGCCCCAGCATTTT.

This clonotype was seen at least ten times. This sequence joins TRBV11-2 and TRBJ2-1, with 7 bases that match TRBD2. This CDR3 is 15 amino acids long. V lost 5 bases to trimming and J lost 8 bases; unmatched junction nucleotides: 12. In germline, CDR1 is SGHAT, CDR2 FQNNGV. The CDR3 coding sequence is TGTGCCAGCAGCGACCTTCCGGGACTACGATATGAGCAGTTCTTC. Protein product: CASSDLPGLRYEQFF.

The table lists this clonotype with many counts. The CDR3 spells CASSYGGVNNEQFF. The CDR3 DNA reads TGTGCCAGCAGTTACGGCGGGGTAAACAATGAGCAGTTCTTC. The chain employs TRBV6-6 and TRBJ2-1; TRBD2 is a possible D gene (6 bases). The V end was cut by 2 bases, the J end by 5 bases, with 10 bases between. CDR3 length: 14 residues. Germline values: CDR1 MNHNY, CDR2 SVGAGI (reference sequence).

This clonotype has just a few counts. The CDR3 coding sequence is TGTGCCACCAGTGATCAAGATAGGACTAGCGGTTTCACAGATACGCAGTATTTT. It is translated as CATSDQDRTSGFTDTQYF. V gene TRBV24-1 combines with J gene TRBJ2-3; TRBD2 matches 10 bases. With V trimmed by 3 bases and J by 2 bases, 10 bases remained unmatched. Germline CDR1 is KGHDR and CDR2 is SFDVKD. This CDR3 spans 18 amino acids.

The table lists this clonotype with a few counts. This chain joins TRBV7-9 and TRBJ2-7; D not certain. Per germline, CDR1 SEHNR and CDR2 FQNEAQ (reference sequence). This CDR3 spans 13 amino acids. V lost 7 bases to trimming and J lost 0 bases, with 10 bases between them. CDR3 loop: CASKDGDSYEQYF. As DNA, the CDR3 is TGTGCCAGCAAGGACGGAGACTCCTACGAGCAGTACTTC.

This chain's CDR3 is CASSLMRGTNEKLFF. CDR3 bases: TGTGCCAGCAGCTTAATGAGGGGAACTAATGAAAAACTGTTTTTT. This chain links TRBV7-9 with TRBJ1-4, with a weak D call TRBD1 (5 bases). The V gene lost 2 bases and the J gene lost 1 base, with 8 bases spanning the gap. CDR3 size: 15 residues. Germline V CDR1 and CDR2: SEHNR, FQNEAQ (reference sequence).

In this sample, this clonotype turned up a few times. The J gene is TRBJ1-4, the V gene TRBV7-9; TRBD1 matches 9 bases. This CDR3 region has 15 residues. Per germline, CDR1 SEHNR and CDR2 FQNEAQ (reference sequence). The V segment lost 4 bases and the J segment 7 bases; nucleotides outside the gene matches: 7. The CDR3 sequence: CASSWGQGEGEKLFF. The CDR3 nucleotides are TGTGCCAGCAGCTGGGGACAGGGAGAAGGTGAAAAACTGTTTTTT. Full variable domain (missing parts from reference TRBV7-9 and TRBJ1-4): DTGVSQNPRHKITKRGQNVTFRCDPISEHNRLYWYRQTLGQGPEFLTYFQNEAQLEKSRLLSDRFSAERPKGSFSTLEIQRTEQGDSAMYLCASSWGQGEGEKLFFGSGTQLSVL.

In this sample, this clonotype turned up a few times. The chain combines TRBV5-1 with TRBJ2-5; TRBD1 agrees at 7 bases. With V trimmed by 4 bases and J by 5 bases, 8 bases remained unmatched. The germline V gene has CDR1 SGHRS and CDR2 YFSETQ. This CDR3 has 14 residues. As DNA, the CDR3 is TGCGCCAGCAGCGAACAGGGGTTTGGGGAGACCCAGTACTTC. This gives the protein CASSEQGFGETQYF.

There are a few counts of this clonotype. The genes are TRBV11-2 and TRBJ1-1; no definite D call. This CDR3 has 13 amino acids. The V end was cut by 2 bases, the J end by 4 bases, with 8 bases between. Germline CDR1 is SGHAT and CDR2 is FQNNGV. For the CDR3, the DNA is TGTGCCAGCAGCTTAAGGGAAAGCACTGAAGCTTTCTTT. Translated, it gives CASSLRESTEAFF.

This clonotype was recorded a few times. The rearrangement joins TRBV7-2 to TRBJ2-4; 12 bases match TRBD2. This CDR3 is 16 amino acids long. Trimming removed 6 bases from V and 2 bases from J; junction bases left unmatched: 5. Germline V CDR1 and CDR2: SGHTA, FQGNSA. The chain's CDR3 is CASRRTSGDPKNIQYF. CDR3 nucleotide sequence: TGTGCCAGCAGAAGGACTAGCGGGGACCCCAAAAACATTCAGTACTTC.

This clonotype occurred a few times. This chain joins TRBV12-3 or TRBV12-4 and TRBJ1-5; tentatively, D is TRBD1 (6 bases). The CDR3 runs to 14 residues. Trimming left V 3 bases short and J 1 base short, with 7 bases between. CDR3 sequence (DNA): TGTGCCAGCAGTTTCACAGGGAGCAATCAGCCCCAGCATTTT. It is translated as CASSFTGSNQPQHF.

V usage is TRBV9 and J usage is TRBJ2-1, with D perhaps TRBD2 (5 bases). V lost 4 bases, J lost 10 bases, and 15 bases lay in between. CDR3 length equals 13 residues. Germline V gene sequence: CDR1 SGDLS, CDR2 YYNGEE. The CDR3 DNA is TGTGCCAGCAGCCGGACTCCTGGTTTAGAGCAGTTCTTC. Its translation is CASSRTPGLEQFF.

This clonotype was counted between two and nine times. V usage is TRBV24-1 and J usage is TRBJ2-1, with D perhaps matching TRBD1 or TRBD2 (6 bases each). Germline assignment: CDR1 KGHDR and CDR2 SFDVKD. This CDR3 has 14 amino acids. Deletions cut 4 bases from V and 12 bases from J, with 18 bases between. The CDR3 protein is CATSDSRDTKGQFF. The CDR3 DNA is TGTGCCACCAGTGACTCGCGGGACACTAAGGGGCAGTTCTTC.

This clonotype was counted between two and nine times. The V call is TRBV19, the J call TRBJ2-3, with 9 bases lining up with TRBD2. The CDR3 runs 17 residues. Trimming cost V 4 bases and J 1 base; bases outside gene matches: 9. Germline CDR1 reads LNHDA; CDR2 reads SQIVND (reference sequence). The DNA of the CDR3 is TGTGCCAGTAGTAGGCCTAGCGGGACCTATCGCACAGATACGCAGTATTTT. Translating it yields CASSRPSGTYRTDTQYF.

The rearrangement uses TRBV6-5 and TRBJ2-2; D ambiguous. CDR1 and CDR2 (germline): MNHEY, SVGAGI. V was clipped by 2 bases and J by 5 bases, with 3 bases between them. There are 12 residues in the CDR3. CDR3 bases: TGTGCCAGCAGTTACCGGACCGGGGAGCTGTTTTTT. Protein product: CASSYRTGELFF.

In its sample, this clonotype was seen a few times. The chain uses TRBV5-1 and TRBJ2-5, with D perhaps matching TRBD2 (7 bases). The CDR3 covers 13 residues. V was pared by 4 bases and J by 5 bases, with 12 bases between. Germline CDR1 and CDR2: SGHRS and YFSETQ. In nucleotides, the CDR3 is TGCGCCAGCAGCCTGGGGGGGCTGGAGACCCAGTACTTC. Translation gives CASSLGGLETQYF.

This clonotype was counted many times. CDR3 DNA: TGTGCCAGCAGCCCCGATTCCCTAGAGCAGTTCTTC. Encoded protein: CASSPDSLEQFF. The chain recombines TRBV7-9 with TRBJ2-1; D is unclear. CDR3 length: 12 amino acids. V dropped 5 bases and J dropped 10 bases, with 12 bases sitting between them. Germline V lookup: CDR1 SEHNR, CDR2 FQNEAQ (reference sequence).

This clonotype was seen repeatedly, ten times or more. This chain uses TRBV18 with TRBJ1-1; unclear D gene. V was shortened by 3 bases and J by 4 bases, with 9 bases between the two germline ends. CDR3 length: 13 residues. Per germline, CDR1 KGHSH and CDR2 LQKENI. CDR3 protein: CASSPTALTEAFF. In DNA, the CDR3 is TGTGCCAGCTCACCCACAGCTCTCACTGAAGCTTTCTTT.

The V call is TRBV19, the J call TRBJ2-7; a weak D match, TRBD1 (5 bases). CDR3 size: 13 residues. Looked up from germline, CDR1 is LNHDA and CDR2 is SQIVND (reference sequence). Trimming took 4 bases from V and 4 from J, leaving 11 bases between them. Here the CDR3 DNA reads TGTGCCAGTAGTACCGAAACAGGTTACGAGCAGTACTTC. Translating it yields CASSTETGYEQYF.

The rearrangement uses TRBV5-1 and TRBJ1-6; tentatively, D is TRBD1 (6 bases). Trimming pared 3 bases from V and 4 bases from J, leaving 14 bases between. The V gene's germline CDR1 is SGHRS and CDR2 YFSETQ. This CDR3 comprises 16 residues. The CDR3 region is CASSWTLQGYNSPLHF. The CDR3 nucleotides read TGCGCCAGCAGCTGGACCTTACAGGGTTATAATTCACCCCTCCACTTT.

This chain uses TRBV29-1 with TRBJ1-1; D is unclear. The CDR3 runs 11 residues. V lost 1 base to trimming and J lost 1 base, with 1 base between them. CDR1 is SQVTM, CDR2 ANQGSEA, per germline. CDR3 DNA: TGCAGCGTTGAAGGGAACACTGAAGCTTTCTTT. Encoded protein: CSVEGNTEAFF.

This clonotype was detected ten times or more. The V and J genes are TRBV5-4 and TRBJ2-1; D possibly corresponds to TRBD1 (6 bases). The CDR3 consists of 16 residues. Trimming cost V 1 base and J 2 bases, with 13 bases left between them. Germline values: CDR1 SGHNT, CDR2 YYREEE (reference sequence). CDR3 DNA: TGTGCCAGCAGCTTGTGGTCAGGGGTTACCTACAATGAGCAGTTCTTC. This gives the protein CASSLWSGVTYNEQFF.

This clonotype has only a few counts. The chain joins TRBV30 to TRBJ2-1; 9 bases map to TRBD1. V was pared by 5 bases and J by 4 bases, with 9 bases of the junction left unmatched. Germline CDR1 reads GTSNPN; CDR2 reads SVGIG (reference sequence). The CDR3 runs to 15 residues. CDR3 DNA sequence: TGTGCCTGGGCTACAGGGGGCGCAGGGTACAATGAGCAGTTCTTC. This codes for CAWATGGAGYNEQFF.

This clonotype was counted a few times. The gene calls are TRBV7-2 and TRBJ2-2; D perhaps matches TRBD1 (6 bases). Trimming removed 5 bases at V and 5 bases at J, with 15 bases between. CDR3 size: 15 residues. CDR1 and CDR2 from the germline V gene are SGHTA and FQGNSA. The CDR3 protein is CASSPLRQETGELFF. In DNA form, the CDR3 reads TGTGCCAGCAGCCCACTCCGACAGGAGACCGGGGAGCTGTTTTTT.